A single sample gave rise to the 9 T cell receptor beta chains below, sequenced in a study of PD-L1 blockade in urothelial cancer (dated by TCRdb to 2017 to 2019). Preparation of the library involved the immunoSEQ multiplex PCR assay. The table comes from immuneACCESS by way of TCRdb, which keeps in-frame sequences with V and J called. Part of the clones is missing from these tables; in studies checked, under half for an unresolved V gene and the rest for unknown reasons. The sample profile shows 72,000 or so clones; roughly 86% of them were found once. The top ten clones comprise under 15% of the sample. The time point label for this specimen denotes: pretreatment peripheral blood. This sample comprised PBMCs, obtained around atezolizumab (anti-PD-L1) treatment. The receptors come from a man aged 55 to 70 with urothelial cancer.

CDR3 in amino acids: CASSGDQGDRGLSGANVLTF. Here the CDR3 DNA reads TGTGCCAGCAGCGGAGACCAAGGGGACAGGGGTCTTTCTGGGGCCAACGTCCTGACTTTC. J is TRBJ2-6 and V is TRBV21-1; no check of the table's D call, TRBD1, against the DNA was made. TRBV21-1 is given as a pseudogene. The CDR3 totals 20 residues.

The chain carries TRBV6-1 and TRBJ2-7; 7 bases agree with TRBD1. CDR3 length equals 14 residues. V dropped 4 bases and J dropped 9; count of bases not matched to a gene: 12. CDR1 and CDR2 (germline): MNHNS, SASEGT. CDR3 amino acids: CASSARDSREGQYF. CDR3 DNA sequence: TGTGCCAGCAGTGCCCGGGACAGCCGAGAAGGGCAGTACTTC.

This chain connects TRBV6-5 to TRBJ1-2; 7 bases map to TRBD1. The CDR3 is 13 amino acids. The germline V gene has CDR1 MNHEY and CDR2 SVGAGI. After removal of 6 bases from V and 4 bases from J, the junction contained 5 bases not matched to a gene. Here the CDR3 reads CASRAGTVYGYTF. The CDR3 coding sequence is TGTGCCAGCAGGGCCGGGACAGTCTATGGCTACACCTTC.

The J gene is TRBJ1-1, the V gene TRBV5-5; 11 nucleotides match TRBD1. This CDR3 region has 16 residues. Per the germline V gene, CDR1 is SGHKS and CDR2 is YYEKEE (reference sequence). The junction had 6 bases not matched to a gene; V was cut back by 4 bases and J by 1 base. This chain's CDR3 is CASSITGQGGNTEAFF. The CDR3 DNA reads TGTGCCAGCAGCATAACGGGACAGGGGGGGAACACTGAAGCTTTCTTT. The whole variable domain, filled in from reference TRBV5-5 and TRBJ1-1, reads DAGVTQSPTHLIKTRGQQVTLRCSPISGHKSVSWYQQVLGQGPQFIFQYYEKEERGRGNFPDRFSARQFPNYSSELNVNALLLGDSALYLCASSITGQGGNTEAFFGQGTRLTVV.

The chain employs TRBV7-2 and TRBJ2-1; 10 bases agree with TRBD2. This CDR3 spans 15 amino acids. The trim removed 5 bases at V and 9 bases at J, leaving 10 bases unmatched. Per the germline V gene, CDR1 is SGHTA and CDR2 is FQGNSA. The CDR3 region is CASSRAGGPSSEQFF. In DNA, the CDR3 is TGTGCCAGCAGCAGAGCGGGGGGGCCGTCCAGTGAGCAGTTCTTC.

The chain is built from TRBV5-4 and TRBJ2-3; 10 bases line up with TRBD1. The CDR3 is 15 residues long. Germline CDR1 is SGHNT and CDR2 is YYREEE (reference sequence). After removal of 4 bases from V and 1 base from J, the junction contained 3 bases not matched to a gene. The CDR3 DNA reads TGTGCCAGCAGCGTGACAGGGGGCGGCACAGATACGCAGTATTTT. This sequence encodes CASSVTGGGTDTQYF.

The genes are TRBV28 and TRBJ2-1, with TRBD2 matching 7 bases. V dropped 7 bases and J dropped 6; count of bases not matched to a gene: 12. Per the germline V gene, CDR1 is MDHEN and CDR2 is SYDVKM. The CDR3 is made up of 15 amino acids. CDR3 coding DNA: TGTGCCAGCACGGGGGGAGCGGAAGGAGCCAATGAGCAGTTCTTC. It encodes CASTGGAEGANEQFF. Based on the CDR3 plus reference TRBV28 and TRBJ2-1, the full variable domain is DVKVTQSSRYLVKRTGEKVFLECVQDMDHENMFWYRQDPGLGLRLIYFSYDVKMKEKGDIPEGYSVSREKKERFSLILESASTNQTSMYLCASTGGAEGANEQFFGPGTRLTVL.

This chain uses TRBV5-1 with TRBJ1-2; 8 bases agree with TRBD1. The length of the CDR3 is 14 residues. V was clipped by 1 base and J by 3 bases; unmatched bases: 2. Germline loops: CDR1 SGHRS, CDR2 YFSETQ. In DNA, the CDR3 is TGCGCCAGCAGCTTGCTGACAGGGGACTATGGCTACACCTTC. Protein: CASSLLTGDYGYTF.

The chain is built from TRBV20-1 and TRBJ1-1, with D maybe TRBD1 (6 bases). CDR1 DFQATT and CDR2 SNEGSKA come from the germline V gene (reference sequence). Trimming shortened V by 6 bases and J by 2 bases, and 7 bases separated the two germline ends. The CDR3 is made up of 11 amino acids. The DNA of the CDR3 is TGCAGTGCGGGGACAAACACTGAAGCTTTCTTT. As protein: CSAGTNTEAFF.